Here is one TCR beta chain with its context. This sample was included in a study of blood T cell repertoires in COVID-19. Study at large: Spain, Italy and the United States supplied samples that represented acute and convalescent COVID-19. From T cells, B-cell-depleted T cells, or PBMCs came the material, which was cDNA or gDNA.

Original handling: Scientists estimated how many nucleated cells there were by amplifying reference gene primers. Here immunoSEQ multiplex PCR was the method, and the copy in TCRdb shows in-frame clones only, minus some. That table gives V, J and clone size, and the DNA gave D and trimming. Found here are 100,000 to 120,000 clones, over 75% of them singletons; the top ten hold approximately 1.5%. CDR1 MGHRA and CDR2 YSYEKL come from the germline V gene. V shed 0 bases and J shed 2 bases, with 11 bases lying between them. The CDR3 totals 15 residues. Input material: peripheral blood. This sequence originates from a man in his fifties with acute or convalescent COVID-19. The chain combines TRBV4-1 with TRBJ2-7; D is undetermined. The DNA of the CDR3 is TGCGCCAGCAGCCAAGATCGAACTACGGCCTACGAGCAGTACGTC. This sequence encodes CASSQDRTTAYEQYV.